The 16 T cell receptor beta chains below were found in one sample sequenced in a study of beta chain features in type 1 diabetes. cDNA synthesis used the whole RNA isolate, giving expressed TCRB sequences. Measured with immunoSEQ multiplex PCR; TCRdb has only the in-frame clones, and not every one. The data show 12,000 to 15,000 clones, more than 55% seen once. Study-wide points: Among all four CD4+ subsets, Type 1 diabetes patients had TCRB CDR3s that were moderately but significantly shorter.

Their antigens are not known. Sequencing input: stem cell memory CD4+ T cells from blood. The receptors come from a woman aged 18-30 years with type 1 diabetes.

The CDR3 DNA is TGTGCCAGCAGTGAATCCCCCCCGTATGGCTACACCTTC. Amino acid sequence: CASSESPPYGYTF. The V gene is TRBV25-1, the J gene TRBJ1-2; D not resolved. The CDR3 covers 13 residues. Trimming cost V 1 base and J 5 bases, with 8 bases left between them. Per the germline V gene, CDR1 is MGHDK and CDR2 is SYGVNS.

This clone was found a few times. The chain has TRBV18 and TRBJ2-5; D might be TRBD2 (6 bases). The DNA end lines up better with TRBJ2-7; the J call may be wrong. CDR1 and CDR2 from the germline V gene are KGHSH and LQKENI. The CDR3 has 14 residues. The CDR3 sequence is CASSPPEGLNEQYF. Here the CDR3 DNA reads TGTGCCAGCTCGCCCCCGGAGGGCCTCAACGAGCAGTACTTC.

V and J are TRBV28 and TRBJ1-3; TRBD1 agrees at 9 bases. The germline V gene has CDR1 MDHEN and CDR2 SYDVKM. This CDR3 has 14 residues. The V segment lost 9 bases and the J segment 2 bases; nucleotides outside the gene matches: 5. CDR3 in amino acids: CASDRGSAGNTIYF. DNA of the CDR3: TGTGCCAGTGACAGGGGGTCTGCTGGAAACACCATATATTTT.

DNA of the CDR3: TGCAGCACCGGAGGGACCGGAGACTATGGCTACACCTTC. Protein sequence: CSTGGTGDYGYTF. This chain joins TRBV29-1 and TRBJ1-2, with a weak D call TRBD1 (5 bases). V lost 8 bases to trimming and J lost 3 bases, with 16 bases between them. Germline V gene lookup returns CDR1 SQVTM and CDR2 ANQGSEA. The CDR3 length is 13 residues. Filled out from reference TRBV29-1 and TRBJ1-2, the complete variable domain reads SAVISQKPSRDICQRGTSLTIQCQVDSQVTMMFWYRQQPGQSLTLIATANQGSEATYESGFVIDKFPISRPNLTFSTLTVSNMSPEDSSIYLCSTGGTGDYGYTFGSGTRLTVV.

V usage is TRBV11-1 and J usage is TRBJ2-2; D gene ambiguous. The CDR3 is 14 amino acids. In germline, CDR1 is SGHAT, CDR2 FQDESV (reference sequence). Trimming removed 4 bases at V and 1 base at J, with 7 bases between. The CDR3 loop is CASSSDLNTGELFF. The CDR3 DNA sequence: TGTGCCAGCAGCTCCGACTTGAACACCGGGGAGCTGTTTTTT.

V and J are TRBV6-1 and TRBJ2-1, with TRBD1 matching over 8 bases. The V and J ends lost 1 base and 4 bases, in that order; junction bases with no gene match: 9. The CDR3 is 17 amino acids. Germline V gene sequence: CDR1 MNHNS, CDR2 SASEGT. CDR3 bases: TGTGCCAGCAGTGAAGTAGCAGGGCAGGGGGCATACAATGAGCAGTTCTTC. It translates to CASSEVAGQGAYNEQFF.

The chain couples TRBV7-2 to TRBJ2-2; 9 bases match TRBD1. V was pared by 1 base and J by 3 bases, with 6 bases of the junction left unmatched. Germline CDR1 SGHTA, CDR2 FQGNSA. CDR3 size: 17 residues. The chain's CDR3 is CASSLVVGQGYTGELFF. The CDR3 DNA reads TGTGCCAGCAGCTTAGTTGTGGGACAGGGATACACCGGGGAGCTGTTTTTT.

The rearrangement joins TRBV7-9 to TRBJ1-2, with 7 nucleotides matching TRBD1. Trimming removed 2 bases from V and 6 bases from J; junction bases left unmatched: 9. Germline V CDR1 and CDR2: SEHNR, FQNEAQ (reference sequence). CDR3 size: 15 residues. CDR3 nucleotide sequence: TGTGCCAGCAGCTTAAAACAGGGGACCGTGGATGGCTACACCTTC. Translated, it gives CASSLKQGTVDGYTF. The full variable domain, rest sourced from reference TRBV7-9 and TRBJ1-2, is DTGVSQNPRHKITKRGQNVTFRCDPISEHNRLYWYRQTLGQGPEFLTYFQNEAQLEKSRLLSDRFSAERPKGSFSTLEIQRTEQGDSAMYLCASSLKQGTVDGYTFGSGTRLTVV.

This chain uses TRBV29-1 with TRBJ1-1; no reliable D call. This CDR3 is built from 12 residues. From germline, CDR1 is SQVTM and CDR2 ANQGSEA. The V end was cut by 6 bases, the J end by 5 bases, with 13 bases between. CDR3 residues: CSVQVTGTEAFF. In DNA, the CDR3 is TGCAGCGTCCAGGTCACGGGGACTGAAGCTTTCTTT. The full variable domain, its missing parts supplied by reference TRBV29-1 and TRBJ1-1, is SAVISQKPSRDICQRGTSLTIQCQVDSQVTMMFWYRQQPGQSLTLIATANQGSEATYESGFVIDKFPISRPNLTFSTLTVSNMSPEDSSIYLCSVQVTGTEAFFGQGTRLTVV.

The chain has TRBV11-3 and TRBJ2-2, with 7 bases fitting TRBD2. Germline V gene data show CDR1 as SGHNT and CDR2 as YENEEA. This CDR3 spans 13 amino acids. V was clipped by 6 bases and J by 7 bases; unmatched bases: 5. This CDR3 reads CASRSGGGGELFF. The CDR3 DNA sequence: TGTGCCAGCAGATCGGGAGGTGGCGGGGAGCTGTTTTTT.

The chain is built from TRBV2 and TRBJ1-1; TRBD1 matches at 11 bases. The CDR3 totals 13 residues. CDR1 SNHLY and CDR2 FYNNEI come from the germline V gene. V shed 6 bases and J 5 bases; nucleotides not matched to a gene: 2. CDR3 region: CASRGQGATEAFF. The CDR3, as DNA: TGTGCCAGCAGAGGACAGGGGGCGACTGAAGCTTTCTTT. The full variable domain, its missing parts supplied by reference TRBV2 and TRBJ1-1, is EPEVTQTPSHQVTQMGQEVILRCVPISNHLYFYWYRQILGQKVEFLVSFYNNEISEKSEIFDDQFSVERPDGSNFTLKIRSTKLEDSAMYFCASRGQGATEAFFGQGTRLTVV.

The CDR3 is CSGTANYGYTF. CDR3 nucleotide sequence: TGCAGCGGGACAGCTAACTATGGCTACACCTTC. The V gene is TRBV29-1, the J gene TRBJ1-2; D perhaps matches TRBD1 (6 bases). V was shortened by 7 bases and J by 0 bases, with 6 bases between the two germline ends. Per germline, CDR1 SQVTM and CDR2 ANQGSEA. CDR3 length: 11 amino acids.

This rearrangement joins TRBV6-6 to TRBJ2-1, with 8 positions matching TRBD1. V shed 10 bases, J shed 2 bases, and the junction held 7 bases outside the gene matches. The CDR3 has 14 amino acids. The V gene's germline CDR1 is MNHNY and CDR2 SVGAGI (reference sequence). The CDR3 DNA reads TGTGCCACCCAGGACAGGGACGCCTACAATGAGCAGTTCTTC. Protein: CATQDRDAYNEQFF.

The chain has TRBV23-1 and TRBJ1-5; 7 bases match TRBD1. TRBV23-1 is treated as an ORF (open reading frame) with a function not yet certain. Trimming removed 4 bases from V and 4 bases from J; junction bases left unmatched: 7. The CDR3 totals 15 residues. This chain's CDR3 is CASSPLRGPNQPQHF. The CDR3 DNA reads as TGCGCCAGCAGTCCTCTAAGGGGGCCAAATCAGCCCCAGCATTTT.

The genes are TRBV5-1 and TRBJ2-1, with 8 bases identical to TRBD2. The CDR3 loop spans 15 amino acids. Germline V gene sequence: CDR1 SGHRS, CDR2 YFSETQ. The V gene end was trimmed by 4 bases and the J gene end by 5 bases; junction bases not matched to a gene: 8. The CDR3 reads CASSLGLAPNNEQFF. The CDR3 DNA reads as TGCGCCAGCAGCCTCGGACTAGCCCCAAACAATGAGCAGTTCTTC.

V usage is TRBV11-2 and J usage is TRBJ2-1; D might be TRBD2 (6 bases). This CDR3 comprises 15 residues. Trimming left V 3 bases short and J 5 bases short, with 14 bases between. In germline, CDR1 is SGHAT, CDR2 FQNNGV. The CDR3 bases are TGTGCCAGCAGCTTCCCGGGTAGCGGAAACAATGAGCAGTTCTTC. Protein: CASSFPGSGNNEQFF.